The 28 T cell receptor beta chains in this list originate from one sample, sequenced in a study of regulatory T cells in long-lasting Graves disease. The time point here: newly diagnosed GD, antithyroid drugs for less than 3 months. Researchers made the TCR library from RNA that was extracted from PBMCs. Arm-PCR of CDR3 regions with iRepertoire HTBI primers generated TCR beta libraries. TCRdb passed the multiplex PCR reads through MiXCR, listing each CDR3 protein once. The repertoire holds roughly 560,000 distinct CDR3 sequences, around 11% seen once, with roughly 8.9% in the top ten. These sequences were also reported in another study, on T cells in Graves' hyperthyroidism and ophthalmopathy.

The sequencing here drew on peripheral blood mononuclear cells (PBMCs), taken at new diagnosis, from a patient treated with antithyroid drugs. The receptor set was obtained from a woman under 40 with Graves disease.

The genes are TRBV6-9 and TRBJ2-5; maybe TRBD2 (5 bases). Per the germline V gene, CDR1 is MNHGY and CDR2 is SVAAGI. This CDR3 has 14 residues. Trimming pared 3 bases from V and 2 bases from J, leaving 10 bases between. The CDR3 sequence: CASSYNGKQETQYF. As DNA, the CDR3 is TGTGCCAGCAGTTACAACGGGAAACAAGAGACCCAGTACTTC.

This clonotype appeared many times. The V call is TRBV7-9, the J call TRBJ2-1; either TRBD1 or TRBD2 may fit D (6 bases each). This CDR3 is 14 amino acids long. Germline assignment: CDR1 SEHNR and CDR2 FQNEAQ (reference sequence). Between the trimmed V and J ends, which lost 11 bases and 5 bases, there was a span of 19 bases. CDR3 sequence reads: CASQSGAPNNEQFF. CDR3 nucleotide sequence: TGTGCCTCGCAGTCGGGGGCACCCAACAATGAGCAGTTCTTC.

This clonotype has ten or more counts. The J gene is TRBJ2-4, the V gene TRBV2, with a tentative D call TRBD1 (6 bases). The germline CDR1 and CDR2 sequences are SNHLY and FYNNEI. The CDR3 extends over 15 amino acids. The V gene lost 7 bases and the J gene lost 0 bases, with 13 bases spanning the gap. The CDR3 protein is CASTEDRLAKNIQYF. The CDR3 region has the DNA TGTGCCAGCACAGAGGACAGATTAGCCAAAAACATTCAGTACTTC. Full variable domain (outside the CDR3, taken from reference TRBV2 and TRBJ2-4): EPEVTQTPSHQVTQMGQEVILRCVPISNHLYFYWYRQILGQKVEFLVSFYNNEISEKSEIFDDQFSVERPDGSNFTLKIRSTKLEDSAMYFCASTEDRLAKNIQYFGAGTRLSVL.

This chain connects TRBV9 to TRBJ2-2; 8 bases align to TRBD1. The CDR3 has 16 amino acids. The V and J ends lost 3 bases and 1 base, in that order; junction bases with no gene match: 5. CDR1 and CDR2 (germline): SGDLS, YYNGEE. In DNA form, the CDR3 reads TGTGCCAGCAGCGCCTACGACAGGGGGAACACCGGGGAGCTGTTTTTT. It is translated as CASSAYDRGNTGELFF.

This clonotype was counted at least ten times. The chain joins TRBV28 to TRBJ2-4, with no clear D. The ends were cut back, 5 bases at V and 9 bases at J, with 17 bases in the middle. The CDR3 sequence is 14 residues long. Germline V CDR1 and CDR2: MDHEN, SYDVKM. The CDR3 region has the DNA TGTGCCAGCAGTCCAGGCCCCTACTTGGGCATTCAGTACTTC. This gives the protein CASSPGPYLGIQYF. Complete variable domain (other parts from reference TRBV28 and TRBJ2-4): DVKVTQSSRYLVKRTGEKVFLECVQDMDHENMFWYRQDPGLGLRLIYFSYDVKMKEKGDIPEGYSVSREKKERFSLILESASTNQTSMYLCASSPGPYLGIQYFGAGTRLSVL.

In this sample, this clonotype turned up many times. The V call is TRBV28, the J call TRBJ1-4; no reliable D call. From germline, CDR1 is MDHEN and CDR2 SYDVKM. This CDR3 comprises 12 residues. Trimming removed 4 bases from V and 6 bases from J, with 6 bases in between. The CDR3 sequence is CASSSGDEKLFF. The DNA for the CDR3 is TGTGCCAGCAGTTCCGGGGATGAAAAACTGTTTTTT.

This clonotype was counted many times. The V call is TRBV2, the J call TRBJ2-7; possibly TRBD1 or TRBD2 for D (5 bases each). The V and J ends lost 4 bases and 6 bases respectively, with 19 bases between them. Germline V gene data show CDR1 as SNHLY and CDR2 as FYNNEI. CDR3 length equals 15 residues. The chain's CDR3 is CASSGVDSGSTEQYF. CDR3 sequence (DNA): TGTGCCAGCAGTGGGGTTGACAGCGGATCAACCGAGCAGTACTTC.

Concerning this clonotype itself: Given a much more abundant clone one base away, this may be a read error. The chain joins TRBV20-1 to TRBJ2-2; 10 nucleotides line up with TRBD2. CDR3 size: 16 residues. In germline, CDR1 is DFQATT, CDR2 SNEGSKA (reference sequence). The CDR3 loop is CSARDPGLANTGELLF. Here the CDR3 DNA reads TGCAGTGCTAGAGATCCGGGACTAGCGAACACCGGGGAGCTGCTTTTT.

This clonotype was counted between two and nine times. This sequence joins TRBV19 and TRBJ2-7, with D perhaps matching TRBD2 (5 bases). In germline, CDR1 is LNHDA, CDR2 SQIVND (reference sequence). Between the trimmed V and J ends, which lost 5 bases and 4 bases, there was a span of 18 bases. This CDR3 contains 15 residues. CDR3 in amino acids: CASSLGMSFQYEQYF. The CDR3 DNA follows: TGTGCCAGTAGTCTCGGGATGTCTTTTCAGTACGAGCAGTACTTC.

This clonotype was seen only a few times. CDR3 in DNA: TGTGCCAGCAGCCTTATGGGGGCGCCGGGCAATCAGCCCCAGCATTTT. It specifies CASSLMGAPGNQPQHF. The chain has TRBV7-2 and TRBJ1-5; the D gene is possibly TRBD1 (6 bases). Germline lookup yields CDR1 SGHTA and CDR2 FQGNSA. Trimming took off 5 bases at V and 2 bases at J, with 16 bases between the two ends. This CDR3 is built from 16 residues.

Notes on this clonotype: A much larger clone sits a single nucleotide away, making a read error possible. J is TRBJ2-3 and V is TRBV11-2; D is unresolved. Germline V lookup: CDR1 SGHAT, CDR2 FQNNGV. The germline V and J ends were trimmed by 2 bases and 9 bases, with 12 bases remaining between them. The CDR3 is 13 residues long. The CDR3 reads CASSLTVYDTQYF. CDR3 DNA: TGTGCCAGCAGCTTAACGGTGTATGACACGCAGTATTTT.

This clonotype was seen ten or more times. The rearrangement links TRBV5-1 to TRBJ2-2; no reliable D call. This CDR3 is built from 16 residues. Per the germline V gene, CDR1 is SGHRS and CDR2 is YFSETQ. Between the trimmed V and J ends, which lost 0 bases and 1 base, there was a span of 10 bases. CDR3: CASSLEVIRNTGELFF. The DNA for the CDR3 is TGCGCCAGCAGCTTGGAGGTGATTAGGAACACCGGGGAGCTGTTTTTT.

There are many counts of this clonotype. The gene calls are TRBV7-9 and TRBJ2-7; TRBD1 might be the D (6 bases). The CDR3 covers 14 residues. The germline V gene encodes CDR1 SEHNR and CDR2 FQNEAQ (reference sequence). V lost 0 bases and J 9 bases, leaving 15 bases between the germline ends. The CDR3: CASSLAGTTSLQYF. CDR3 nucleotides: TGTGCCAGCAGCTTAGCCGGGACAACCTCTTTGCAGTACTTC.

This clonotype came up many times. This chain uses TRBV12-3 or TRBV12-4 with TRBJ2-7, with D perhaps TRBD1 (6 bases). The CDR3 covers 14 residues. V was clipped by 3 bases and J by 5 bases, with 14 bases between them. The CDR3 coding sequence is TGTGCCAGCAGTTTGGGACACCTACGGCACGAGCAGTACTTC. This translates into CASSLGHLRHEQYF.

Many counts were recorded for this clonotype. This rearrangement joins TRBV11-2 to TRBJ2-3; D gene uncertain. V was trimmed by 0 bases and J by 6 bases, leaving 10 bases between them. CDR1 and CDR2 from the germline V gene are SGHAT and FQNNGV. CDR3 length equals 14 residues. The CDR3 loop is CASSLDVARDTQYF. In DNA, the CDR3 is TGTGCCAGCAGCTTAGACGTGGCGCGGGATACGCAGTATTTT.

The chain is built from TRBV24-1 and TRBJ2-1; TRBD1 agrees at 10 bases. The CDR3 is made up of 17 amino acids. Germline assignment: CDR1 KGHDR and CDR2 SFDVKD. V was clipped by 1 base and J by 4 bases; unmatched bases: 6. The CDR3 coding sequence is TGTGCCACCAGTGATTTAAGACAGGGGGCAAGGTACAATGAGCAGTTCTTC. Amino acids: CATSDLRQGARYNEQFF.

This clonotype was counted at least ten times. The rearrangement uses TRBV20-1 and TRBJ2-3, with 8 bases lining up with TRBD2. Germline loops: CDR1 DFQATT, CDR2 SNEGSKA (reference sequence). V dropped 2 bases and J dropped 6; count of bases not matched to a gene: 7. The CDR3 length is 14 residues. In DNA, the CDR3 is TGCAGTGCTAGACTACCCAAGCGGGGGGATACGCAGTATTTT. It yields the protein CSARLPKRGDTQYF.

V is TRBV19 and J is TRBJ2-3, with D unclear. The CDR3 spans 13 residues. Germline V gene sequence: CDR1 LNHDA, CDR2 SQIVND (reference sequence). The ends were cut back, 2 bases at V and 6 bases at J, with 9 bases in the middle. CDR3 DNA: TGTGCCAGTAGTATACAAACATGGGATACGCAGTATTTT. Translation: CASSIQTWDTQYF.

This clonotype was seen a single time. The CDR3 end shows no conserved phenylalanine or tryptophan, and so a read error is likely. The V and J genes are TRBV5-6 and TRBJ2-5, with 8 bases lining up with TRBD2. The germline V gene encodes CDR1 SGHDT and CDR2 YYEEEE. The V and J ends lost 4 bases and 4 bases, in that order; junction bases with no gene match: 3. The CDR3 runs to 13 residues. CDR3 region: CASSPAGGETQYS. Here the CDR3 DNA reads TGTGCCAGCAGCCCTGCGGGGGGAGAGACCCAGTACTCC.

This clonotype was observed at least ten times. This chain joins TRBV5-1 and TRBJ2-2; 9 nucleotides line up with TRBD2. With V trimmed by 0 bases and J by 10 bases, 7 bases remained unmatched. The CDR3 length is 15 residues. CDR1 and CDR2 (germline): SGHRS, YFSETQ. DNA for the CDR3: TGCGCCAGCAGCTTGGACCCGGGACTAGCCGAGGAGCTGTTTTTT. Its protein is CASSLDPGLAEELFF.

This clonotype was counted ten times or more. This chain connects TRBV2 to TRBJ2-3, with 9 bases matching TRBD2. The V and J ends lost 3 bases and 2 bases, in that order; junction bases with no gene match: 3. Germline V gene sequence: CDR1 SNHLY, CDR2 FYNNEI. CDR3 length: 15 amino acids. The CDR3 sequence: CASSETSGFTDTQYF. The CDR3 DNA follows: TGTGCCAGCAGTGAGACTAGCGGATTCACAGATACGCAGTATTTT.

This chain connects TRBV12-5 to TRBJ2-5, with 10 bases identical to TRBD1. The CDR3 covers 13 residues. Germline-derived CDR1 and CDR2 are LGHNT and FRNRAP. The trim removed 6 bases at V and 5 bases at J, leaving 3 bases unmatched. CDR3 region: CASGGDRGETQYF. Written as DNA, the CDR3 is TGTGCTAGTGGAGGGGACAGGGGTGAGACCCAGTACTTC.

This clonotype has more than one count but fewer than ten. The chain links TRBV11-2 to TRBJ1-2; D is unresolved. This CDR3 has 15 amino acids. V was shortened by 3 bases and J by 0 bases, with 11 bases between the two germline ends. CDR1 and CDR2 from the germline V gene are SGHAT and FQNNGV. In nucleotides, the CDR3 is TGTGCCAGCAGCTTGGGGAGCATAGCTAACTATGGCTACACCTTC. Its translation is CASSLGSIANYGYTF.

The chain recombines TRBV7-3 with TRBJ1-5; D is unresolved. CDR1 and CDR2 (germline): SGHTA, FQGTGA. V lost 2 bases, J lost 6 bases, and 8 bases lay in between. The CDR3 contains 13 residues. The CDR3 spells CASSLARFQPQHF. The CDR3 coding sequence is TGTGCCAGCAGCTTAGCCCGATTTCAGCCCCAGCATTTT.

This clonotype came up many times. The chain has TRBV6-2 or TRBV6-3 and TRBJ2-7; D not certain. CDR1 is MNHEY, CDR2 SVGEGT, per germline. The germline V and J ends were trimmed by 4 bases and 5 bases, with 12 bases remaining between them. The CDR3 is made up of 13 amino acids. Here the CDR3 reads CASSLYYGNEQYF. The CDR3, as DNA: TGTGCCAGCAGTTTGTACTATGGGAACGAGCAGTACTTC.

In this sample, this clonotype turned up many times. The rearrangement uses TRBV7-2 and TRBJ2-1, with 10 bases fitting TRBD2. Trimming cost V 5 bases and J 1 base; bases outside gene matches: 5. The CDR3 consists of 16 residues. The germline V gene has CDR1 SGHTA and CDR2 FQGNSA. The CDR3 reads CASSRPAGGSYNEQFF. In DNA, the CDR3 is TGTGCCAGCAGCAGACCAGCGGGAGGGTCCTACAATGAGCAGTTCTTC.

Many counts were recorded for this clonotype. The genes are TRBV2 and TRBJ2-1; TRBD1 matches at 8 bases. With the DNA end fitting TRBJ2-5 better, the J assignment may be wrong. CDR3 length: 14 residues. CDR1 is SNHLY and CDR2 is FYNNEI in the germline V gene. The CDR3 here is CASSRQGSQETQYF. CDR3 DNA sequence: TGTGCCAGCAGCCGACAGGGGTCCCAAGAGACCCAGTACTTC.

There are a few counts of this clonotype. The DNA of the CDR3 is TGTGCCAGCAGGATAGACAGGGGAACATATAGTGGCTACACCTTC. Its translation is CASRIDRGTYSGYTF. The rearrangement joins TRBV6-1 to TRBJ1-2; 8 bases fit TRBD1. The V segment lost 6 bases and the J segment 7 bases; nucleotides outside the gene matches: 13. Germline CDR1 MNHNS, CDR2 SASEGT. CDR3 length equals 15 residues.